This TCR beta chain stems from a study of blood T cell repertoires in COVID-19. The V gene lost 2 bases and the J gene lost 3 bases, with 8 bases spanning the gap. CDR1 and CDR2 (germline): MNHNY, SVGAGI (reference sequence). The CDR3 covers 15 residues. This clone was seen a few times. Participants, roughly 18 to 100 years old, spanned approximately 26 US areas. Cohort placement rested on clinical history that participants reported themselves. Recovery meant two consecutive negative NP/OP PCR tests, professional clearance, or resolved symptoms. Authors' processing steps: Amplification of reference gene primers provided the estimated nucleated cell counts. Only in-frame clones appear in the TCRdb table, and some are missing; sequencing was by immunoSEQ multiplex PCR. The V and J calls and clone size are taken from that table; D and trimming were inferred from the DNA. The sample holds just over 350,000 clones; roughly 87% are singletons and the top ten take 2.5% to 3%.

The TCR sequence derives from a woman aged 25 to 39 who had recovered from COVID-19. The sequencing input was PBMCs or T cells enriched from blood (not recorded which). The chain has TRBV6-6 and TRBJ1-6; no clear D. CDR3: CASSYDRHYNSPLHF. CDR3 DNA: TGTGCCAGCAGTTACGACCGACACTATAATTCACCCCTCCACTTT.